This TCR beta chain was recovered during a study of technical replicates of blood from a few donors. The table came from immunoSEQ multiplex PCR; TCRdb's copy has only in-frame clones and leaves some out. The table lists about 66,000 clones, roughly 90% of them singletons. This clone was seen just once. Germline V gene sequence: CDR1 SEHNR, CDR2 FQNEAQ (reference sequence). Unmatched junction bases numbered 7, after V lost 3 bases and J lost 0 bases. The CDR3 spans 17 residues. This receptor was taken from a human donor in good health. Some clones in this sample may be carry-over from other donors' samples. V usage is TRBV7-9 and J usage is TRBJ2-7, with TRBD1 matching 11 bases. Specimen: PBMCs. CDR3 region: CASSFPTGTGGSYEQYF. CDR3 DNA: TGTGCCAGCAGCTTCCCAACCGGGACAGGGGGCTCCTACGAGCAGTACTTC.